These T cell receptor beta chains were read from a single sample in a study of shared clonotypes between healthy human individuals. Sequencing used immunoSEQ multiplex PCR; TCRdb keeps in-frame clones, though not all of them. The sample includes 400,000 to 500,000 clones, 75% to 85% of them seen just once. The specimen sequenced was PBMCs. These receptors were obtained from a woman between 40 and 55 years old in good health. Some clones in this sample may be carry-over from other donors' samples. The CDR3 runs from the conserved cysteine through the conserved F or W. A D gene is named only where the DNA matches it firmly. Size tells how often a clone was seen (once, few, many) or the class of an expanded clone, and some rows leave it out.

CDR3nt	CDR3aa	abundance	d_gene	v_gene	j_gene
TGTGCCAGCAGCGCGGAGTCGGGGGGCGCCTACAATGAGCAGTTCTTC	CASSAESGGAYNEQFF	.	.	TRBV7-2	TRBJ2-1
.	CASSSSGSGYEQYF	.	.	TRBV6-6	TRBJ2-7
TGTGCCATCAGTGATAGATCGGGAAATAGCAATCAGCCCCAGCATTTT	CAISDRSGNSNQPQHF	once	.	TRBV10-3	TRBJ1-5
TGCGCCAGCAGCCAGGGTAGCGGAGAGGGGACCGGGGAGCTGTTTTTT	CASSQGSGEGTGELFF	.	.	TRBV4-3	TRBJ2-2
TGTGCCAGCGGTAGGCAGGGGGCCCACGAGCAGTACTTC	CASGRQGAHEQYF	.	TRBD1	TRBV27	TRBJ2-7
TGTGCCAGTAGTAGGGGACAGGCGAGCAATCAGCCCCAGCATTTT	CASSRGQASNQPQHF	.	TRBD1	TRBV19	TRBJ1-5
TGTGCCAGCAGCTCCAGGGGGCAGCGGGAGGGCCTCGGGGACCAGTACTTC	CASSSRGQREGLGDQYF	.	TRBD2	TRBV11-1	TRBJ2-5
TGTGCCAGCTCACCAGGGACAGAGACCGGGGAGCTGTTTTTT	CASSPGTETGELFF	.	TRBD1	TRBV18	TRBJ2-2
TGTGCCAGCAGCTATCAGGGCCCGGATACGCAGTATTTT	CASSYQGPDTQYF	once	.	TRBV5-4	TRBJ2-3
TGTGCCAGCAGTGCGGAGAGAGGGACTGAAGCTTTCTTT	CASSAERGTEAFF	.	.	TRBV2	TRBJ1-1
TGTGCCAGCAGACAGGGTTACGCAGATACGCAGTATTTT	CASRQGYADTQYF	.	.	TRBV6-5	TRBJ2-3
TGTGCCAGCAGCCAGGACAGGGAGGATCAGCCCCAGCATTTT	CASSQDREDQPQHF	.	TRBD1	TRBV5-4	TRBJ1-5
TGTGCCAGCTCACTGGGACAGGAGATCCATGGCTACACCTTC	CASSLGQEIHGYTF	.	TRBD1	TRBV18	TRBJ1-2
TGTGCCAGCAGCGTAGGTCACGACAGTACTTACGAGCAGTACTTC	CASSVGHDSTYEQYF	few	.	TRBV9	TRBJ2-7
TGTGCCAGTAGTATTGGGACGACTCTCCACGGGGAGCTGTTTTTT	CASSIGTTLHGELFF	.	.	TRBV19	TRBJ2-2
TGTGCCAGCTCACAGGGGGGCCCTGGGTTTAGCAATCAGCCCCAGCATTTT	CASSQGGPGFSNQPQHF	.	.	TRBV18	TRBJ1-5